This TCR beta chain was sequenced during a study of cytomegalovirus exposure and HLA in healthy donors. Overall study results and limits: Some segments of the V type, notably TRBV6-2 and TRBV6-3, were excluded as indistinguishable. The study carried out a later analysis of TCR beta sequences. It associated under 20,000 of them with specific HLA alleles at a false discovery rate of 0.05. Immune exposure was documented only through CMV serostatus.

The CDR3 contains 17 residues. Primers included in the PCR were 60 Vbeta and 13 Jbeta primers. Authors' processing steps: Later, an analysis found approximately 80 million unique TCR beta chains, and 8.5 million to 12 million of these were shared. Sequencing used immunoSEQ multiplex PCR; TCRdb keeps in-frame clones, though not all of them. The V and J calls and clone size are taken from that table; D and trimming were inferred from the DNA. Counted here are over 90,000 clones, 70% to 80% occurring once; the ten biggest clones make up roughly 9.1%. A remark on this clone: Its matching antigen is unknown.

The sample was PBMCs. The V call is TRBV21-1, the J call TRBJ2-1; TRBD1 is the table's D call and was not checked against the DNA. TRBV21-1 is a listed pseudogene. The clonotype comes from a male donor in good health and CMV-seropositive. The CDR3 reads CASSKDKGASSYNEQFF. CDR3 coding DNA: TGTGCCAGCAGCAAAGATAAGGGGGCTAGCTCCTACAATGAGCAGTTCTTC.